The next 17 T cell receptor beta chains were all read from a single sample in a study of blood T cell repertoires in COVID-19. TCRdb keeps only in-frame clones here, not all; method: immunoSEQ multiplex PCR. The repertoire has about 280,000 clones, 85% of them found once; the top ten carry 2.5% to 3%. The sequenced sample was PBMCs or T cells enriched from blood (not recorded which). Every receptor here comes from a woman between 45 and 65 years old who had recovered from COVID-19.

V gene TRBV27 combines with J gene TRBJ2-2; D not certain. CDR1 is MNHEY and CDR2 is SMNVEV in the germline V gene (reference sequence). V gave up 3 bases and J gave up 0 bases, with 2 bases separating them. The CDR3 is made up of 13 amino acids. CDR3 protein: CASSFANTGELFF. The DNA for the CDR3 is TGTGCCAGCAGTTTCGCGAACACCGGGGAGCTGTTTTTT.

This clone was observed a few times. This chain connects TRBV10-1 to TRBJ2-7; 7 bases align to TRBD2. Per germline, CDR1 WNHNN and CDR2 SYGVQD (reference sequence). Losses at the gene ends were 11 bases for V and 6 bases for J; bases not matched to a gene: 13. This CDR3 comprises 13 residues. CDR3 protein: CAGTLRLAREQYF. The CDR3 nucleotides are TGCGCCGGCACCTTAAGACTAGCACGCGAGCAGTACTTC.

The chain has TRBV11-2 and TRBJ2-1; D is unclear. The CDR3 is 13 residues long. V was trimmed by 1 base and J by 8 bases, leaving 9 bases between them. CDR1 is SGHAT, CDR2 FQNNGV, per germline. The CDR3 bases are TGTGCCAGCAGCTTAGTATATGTAGATGAGCAGTTCTTC. Translation: CASSLVYVDEQFF.

The chain joins TRBV19 to TRBJ2-7, with a weak D call TRBD1 (6 bases). Trimming pared 4 bases from V and 5 bases from J, leaving 18 bases between. The CDR3 is made up of 15 amino acids. Germline CDR1 and CDR2: LNHDA and SQIVND (reference sequence). CDR3 sequence reads: CASSTPWQGIHEQYF. CDR3 in DNA: TGTGCCAGTAGTACCCCTTGGCAGGGGATACACGAGCAGTACTTC.

The rearrangement joins TRBV29-1 to TRBJ1-2, with 8 bases that match TRBD1. Unmatched junction bases numbered 5, after V lost 7 bases and J lost 1 base. There are 13 residues in the CDR3. CDR1 SQVTM and CDR2 ANQGSEA come from the germline V gene. The CDR3 sequence is CSAGDRSNYGYTF. The CDR3 nucleotides are TGCAGCGCCGGGGACAGGAGTAACTATGGCTACACCTTC.

The rearrangement uses TRBV7-8 and TRBJ1-4; tentatively, D is TRBD1 (6 bases). The germline V gene has CDR1 SGHVS and CDR2 FQNEAQ. V shed 5 bases and J shed 5 bases, with 12 bases lying between them. This CDR3 is 14 amino acids long. CDR3 amino acids: CASSNRDPNEKLFF. The CDR3 nucleotides are TGTGCCAGCAGCAACAGGGACCCCAATGAAAAACTGTTTTTT.

The chain is built from TRBV7-9 and TRBJ1-6; D gene unclear. Germline V gene data show CDR1 as SEHNR and CDR2 as FQNEAQ (reference sequence). There are 12 residues in the CDR3. V gave up 4 bases and J gave up 7 bases, with 5 bases separating them. The DNA of the CDR3 is TGTGCCAGCAGCTCGCAGAATTCACCCCTCCACTTT. It codes for CASSSQNSPLHF.

Here the CDR3 reads CASSEAETGGTDTQYF. The CDR3 nucleotides are TGTGCCAGCAGTGAAGCAGAGACAGGGGGCACAGATACGCAGTATTTT. This chain joins TRBV6-1 and TRBJ2-3; TRBD1 agrees at 8 bases. Germline loops: CDR1 MNHNS, CDR2 SASEGT. The junction had 3 bases not matched to a gene; V was cut back by 0 bases and J by 1 base. The CDR3 consists of 16 residues.

The chain uses TRBV5-3 and TRBJ2-1; 10 positions agree with TRBD2. TRBV5-3 is classed as an ORF, of uncertain function. J gave up 8 bases and V 1 base, and 6 bases lay outside the gene matches. The CDR3 runs to 15 residues. CDR3 protein: CARSLSSGGAYEQFF. The CDR3, as DNA: TGTGCCAGAAGCTTGTCCAGCGGGGGGGCCTATGAGCAGTTCTTC.

The chain has TRBV5-1 and TRBJ2-2; TRBD1 matches at 8 bases. Germline CDR1 is SGHRS and CDR2 is YFSETQ. This CDR3 is 16 amino acids long. V was pared by 0 bases and J by 5 bases, with 6 bases of the junction left unmatched. CDR3 in DNA: TGCGCCAGCAGCTTGGAGGGACAGGTTGAAACCGGGGAGCTGTTTTTT. This gives the protein CASSLEGQVETGELFF.

The chain carries TRBV7-7 and TRBJ2-5, with TRBD1 matching 8 bases. V was clipped by 4 bases and J by 3 bases; unmatched bases: 1. Germline V gene sequence: CDR1 SSHAT, CDR2 FNYEAQ (reference sequence). This CDR3 region has 13 residues. The CDR3 region has the DNA TGTGCCAGCAGCTCGACAGGGGAAGAGACCCAGTACTTC. Translation gives CASSSTGEETQYF.

The chain employs TRBV9 and TRBJ1-1; D gene uncertain. The germline V gene encodes CDR1 SGDLS and CDR2 YYNGEE. The germline V and J ends were trimmed by 0 bases and 1 base, with 13 bases remaining between them. The CDR3 consists of 16 residues. The CDR3 reads CASSVDPHSPNTEAFF. The CDR3 DNA reads TGTGCCAGCAGCGTAGATCCCCACAGCCCGAACACTGAAGCTTTCTTT.

The chain has TRBV5-4 and TRBJ1-1; D gene unclear. V was shortened by 0 bases and J by 8 bases, with 8 bases between the two germline ends. This CDR3 has 12 amino acids. Per germline, CDR1 SGHNT and CDR2 YYREEE (reference sequence). CDR3: CASSLGRGEAFF. The CDR3 region has the DNA TGTGCCAGCAGCTTGGGTCGGGGAGAAGCTTTCTTT. The full variable domain, completed using reference TRBV5-4 and TRBJ1-1, is ETGVTQSPTHLIKTRGQQVTLRCSSQSGHNTVSWYQQALGQGPQFIFQYYREEENGRGNFPPRFSGLQFPNYSSELNVNALELDDSALYLCASSLGRGEAFFGQGTRLTVV.

The chain employs TRBV12-5 and TRBJ1-1; 9 bases align to TRBD1. The V and J ends lost 5 bases and 4 bases, in that order; junction bases with no gene match: 14. The length of the CDR3 is 17 residues. Germline V CDR1 and CDR2: LGHNT, FRNRAP. For the CDR3, the DNA is TGTGCTAGTGGTAGCTCGGGACAGGGTGAAAGGGGCACTGAAGCTTTCTTT. Its translation: CASGSSGQGERGTEAFF.

The rearrangement uses TRBV7-9 and TRBJ2-7; weak D call: TRBD2 (5 bases). V lost 5 bases and J lost 3, with 14 bases in between. The length of the CDR3 is 14 residues. Germline V gene lookup returns CDR1 SEHNR and CDR2 FQNEAQ (reference sequence). The CDR3 loop reads CASSEGGRGYEQYF. CDR3 bases: TGTGCCAGCAGCGAAGGAGGCCGCGGCTACGAGCAGTACTTC. The variable domain in full, completed from reference TRBV7-9 and TRBJ2-7, reads DTGVSQNPRHKITKRGQNVTFRCDPISEHNRLYWYRQTLGQGPEFLTYFQNEAQLEKSRLLSDRFSAERPKGSFSTLEIQRTEQGDSAMYLCASSEGGRGYEQYFGPGTRLTVT.

V usage is TRBV6-5 and J usage is TRBJ1-4; D is unresolved. Trimming shortened V by 2 bases and J by 4 bases, and 8 bases separated the two germline ends. CDR3 length equals 14 residues. The germline V gene encodes CDR1 MNHEY and CDR2 SVGAGI. The CDR3 here is CASSYTQINEKLFF. CDR3 DNA sequence: TGTGCCAGCAGTTACACACAGATTAATGAAAAACTGTTTTTT.

The chain links TRBV5-6 to TRBJ1-1; possible D gene TRBD1, 5 bases. The CDR3 loop spans 18 amino acids. V lost 0 bases and J 5 bases, leaving 23 bases between the germline ends. Germline CDR1 SGHDT, CDR2 YYEEEE. The CDR3 region is CASSLGSGRKGPGTEAFF. The CDR3 coding sequence is TGTGCCAGCAGCTTGGGATCAGGGAGGAAGGGGCCGGGGACTGAAGCTTTCTTT.